One sample yielded the 22 T cell receptor beta chains listed below, sequenced in a study of shared clonotypes between healthy human individuals. Measured with immunoSEQ multiplex PCR; TCRdb has only the in-frame clones, and not every one. The sample shows a few hundred thousand clones, just under 97% of them seen only once. As defined, naive CD8 cells were CD45RO-negative and positively selected for CCR7, with terminally differentiated effector memory CD45RA+ cells excluded. Sequencing input: naive CD8+ T cells sorted from blood. Receptors originate from a young woman in good health.

The chain has TRBV27 and TRBJ2-1; 9 bases match TRBD1. This CDR3 contains 15 residues. Trimming cost V 4 bases and J 6 bases; bases outside gene matches: 7. Germline CDR1 and CDR2: MNHEY and SMNVEV (reference sequence). The CDR3 DNA reads as TGTGCCAGCAGTTCGGGACAGGGCGTCCCCAATGAGCAGTTCTTC. Translated, it gives CASSSGQGVPNEQFF.

The gene calls are TRBV7-3 and TRBJ2-3; 11 bases map to TRBD2. This CDR3 is 15 amino acids long. Germline V CDR1 and CDR2: SGHTA, FQGTGA. V was clipped by 5 bases and J by 4 bases; unmatched bases: 5. CDR3 in amino acids: CASSVAGGLADTQYF. In nucleotides, the CDR3 is TGTGCCAGCAGCGTAGCGGGAGGGCTGGCAGATACGCAGTATTTT.

The chain links TRBV27 to TRBJ2-5; D perhaps matches TRBD1 (5 bases). The length of the CDR3 is 15 residues. The ends were cut back, 3 bases at V and 1 base at J, with 12 bases in the middle. Germline loops: CDR1 MNHEY, CDR2 SMNVEV (reference sequence). In DNA, the CDR3 is TGTGCCAGCAGTTTCTCAAGCAGGGTCCAAGAGACCCAGTACTTC. Its protein product is CASSFSSRVQETQYF.

This chain links TRBV5-6 with TRBJ2-1; 12 bases agree with TRBD2. There are 16 residues in the CDR3. The germline V gene encodes CDR1 SGHDT and CDR2 YYEEEE. V trimming: 2 bases; J trimming: 10 bases; junction bases outside the gene matches: 10. The CDR3 DNA is TGTGCCAGCAGCTTCGGAGCTAGCGGGAGGGCCGAGGAGCAGTTCTTC. Residues: CASSFGASGRAEEQFF.

The chain joins TRBV7-6 to TRBJ1-3, with TRBD1 as a possible D gene (6 bases). Germline V gene data show CDR1 as SGHVS and CDR2 as FNYEAQ. Trimming removed 1 base from V and 15 bases from J, with 19 bases in between. This CDR3 contains 14 residues. The CDR3 sequence: CASSLGQGPGQRYF. The CDR3 region has the DNA TGTGCCAGCAGCTTAGGGCAGGGGCCGGGGCAAAGATATTTT.

This clone was picked up one time. The chain uses TRBV11-2 and TRBJ2-7; no firm D call. This CDR3 comprises 12 residues. From germline, CDR1 is SGHAT and CDR2 FQNNGV. Trimming shortened V by 2 bases and J by 5 bases, and 7 bases separated the two germline ends. Written as DNA, the CDR3 is TGTGCCAGCAGCTTAAAAGGGAACGAGCAGTACTTC. Its protein product is CASSLKGNEQYF.

In its sample, this clone was seen once. The chain carries TRBV7-9 and TRBJ2-7; 9 bases fit TRBD1. This CDR3 region has 14 residues. The V gene end was trimmed by 4 bases and the J gene end by 7 bases; junction bases not matched to a gene: 8. Germline CDR1 SEHNR, CDR2 FQNEAQ (reference sequence). The CDR3 is CASSSDRGWREQYF. CDR3 nucleotides: TGTGCCAGCAGCTCTGACAGGGGGTGGAGGGAGCAGTACTTC.

The chain joins TRBV29-1 to TRBJ2-7; TRBD2 agrees at 10 bases. The CDR3 is 16 residues long. The germline gives CDR1 SQVTM, CDR2 ANQGSEA. V lost 3 bases and J lost 4; bases outside the gene matches: 12. The CDR3 bases are TGCAGCGTTGAGCCCCTCGCTAGCGGGAGTTTGTACGAGCAGTACTTC. Translating it yields CSVEPLASGSLYEQYF.

The V gene is TRBV9, the J gene TRBJ1-1; TRBD1 matches 7 bases. This CDR3 region has 15 residues. The V gene's germline CDR1 is SGDLS and CDR2 YYNGEE. V lost 3 bases and J lost 10; bases outside the gene matches: 15. Here the CDR3 reads CASSADHSTGLGAFF. CDR3 DNA sequence: TGTGCCAGCAGCGCCGATCACTCGACAGGGCTTGGAGCTTTCTTT.

CDR3 coding DNA: TGTGCCAGTATTTCCCTAGCGGGAGACGGAGGCGGGGAGCTGTTTTTT. It encodes CASISLAGDGGGELFF. The chain has TRBV19 and TRBJ2-2; 10 bases match TRBD2. J gave up 7 bases and V 7 bases, and 12 bases lay outside the gene matches. The CDR3 has 16 amino acids. Germline CDR1 is LNHDA and CDR2 is SQIVND (reference sequence).

This chain uses TRBV7-8 with TRBJ2-7; 8 bases map to TRBD2. With V trimmed by 5 bases and J by 4 bases, 19 bases remained unmatched. The V gene's germline CDR1 is SGHVS and CDR2 FQNEAQ. This CDR3 comprises 18 residues. The CDR3 sequence: CASSGPGLVLGVSYEQYF. In DNA form, the CDR3 reads TGTGCCAGCAGCGGACCGGGACTAGTTTTGGGGGTTTCTTACGAGCAGTACTTC.

This chain joins TRBV6-1 and TRBJ1-5, with 7 bases fitting TRBD1. J was trimmed by 3 bases and V by 7 bases; bases with no gene match: 9. Germline values: CDR1 MNHNS, CDR2 SASEGT. The CDR3 extends over 15 amino acids. CDR3 residues: CASNPGTVINQPQHF. Written as DNA, the CDR3 is TGTGCCAGCAATCCCGGGACAGTAATCAATCAGCCCCAGCATTTT.

V is TRBV5-6 and J is TRBJ2-7, with 7 bases identical to TRBD1. The V segment lost 3 bases and the J segment 10 bases; nucleotides outside the gene matches: 4. The CDR3 has 11 amino acids. Per germline, CDR1 SGHDT and CDR2 YYEEEE. CDR3 sequence: CASSSQGDQYF. CDR3 sequence (DNA): TGTGCCAGCAGCTCCCAGGGGGATCAGTACTTC.

The J gene is TRBJ1-5, the V gene TRBV13, with a possible D match to TRBD1 (5 bases). In germline, CDR1 is PRHDT, CDR2 FYEKMQ (reference sequence). This CDR3 has 13 amino acids. V lost 5 bases, J lost 7 bases, and 12 bases lay in between. CDR3 DNA sequence: TGTGCCAGCAGCAATCAGGGCGGGCAGCCCCAGCATTTT. Its translation: CASSNQGGQPQHF.

This rearrangement joins TRBV7-9 to TRBJ2-2; D remains ambiguous. The germline V and J ends were trimmed by 4 bases and 2 bases, with 2 bases remaining between them. The CDR3 extends over 12 amino acids. Germline values: CDR1 SEHNR, CDR2 FQNEAQ (reference sequence). The CDR3 spells CASSSNTGELFF. The DNA of the CDR3 is TGTGCCAGCAGCTCAAACACCGGGGAGCTGTTTTTT.

V gene TRBV27 combines with J gene TRBJ2-1; 7 nucleotides match TRBD2. CDR1 and CDR2 from the germline V gene are MNHEY and SMNVEV (reference sequence). The V gene end was trimmed by 8 bases and the J gene end by 4 bases; junction bases not matched to a gene: 17. The CDR3 is made up of 17 amino acids. Here the CDR3 reads CASGPTGGRPLYNEQFF. The CDR3 region has the DNA TGTGCCAGCGGACCTACGGGGGGAAGGCCCCTTTACAATGAGCAGTTCTTC.

The chain has TRBV5-1 and TRBJ2-5; D unclear. The CDR3 consists of 15 residues. V was pared by 2 bases and J by 4 bases, with 15 bases between. Germline CDR1 and CDR2: SGHRS and YFSETQ. The DNA of the CDR3 is TGCGCCAGCAGCTTATTTCCAGTTAGCCGAGAGACCCAGTACTTC. Translated, it gives CASSLFPVSRETQYF.

The chain couples TRBV19 to TRBJ2-7; possible D gene TRBD1, 6 bases. V shed 1 base and J shed 5 bases, with 15 bases lying between them. Germline CDR1 reads LNHDA; CDR2 reads SQIVND (reference sequence). The CDR3 loop spans 15 amino acids. This CDR3 reads CASSIAPGTTNEQYF. The CDR3 bases are TGTGCCAGTAGTATAGCCCCCGGGACAACCAACGAGCAGTACTTC. The variable domain in full, with the rest retrieved from reference TRBV19 and TRBJ2-7, is DGGITQSPKYLFRKEGQNVTLSCEQNLNHDAMYWYRQDPGQGLRLIYYSQIVNDFQKGDIAEGYSVSREKKESFPLTVTSAQKNPTAFYLCASSIAPGTTNEQYFGPGTRLTVT.

CDR3 protein: CASRLGQSEQFF. CDR3 DNA sequence: TGTGCCAGCAGGCTTGGGCAGAGTGAGCAGTTCTTC. The chain employs TRBV7-9 and TRBJ2-1; D is unclear. The V gene lost 6 bases and the J gene lost 9 bases, with 12 bases spanning the gap. Looked up from germline, CDR1 is SEHNR and CDR2 is FQNEAQ (reference sequence). The CDR3 runs 12 residues.

This chain joins TRBV29-1 and TRBJ2-1; D is unclear. Germline-derived CDR1 and CDR2 are SQVTM and ANQGSEA. The CDR3 runs to 10 residues. The V and J ends lost 4 bases and 7 bases respectively, with 5 bases between them. As DNA, the CDR3 is TGCAGCGTTGGGTGGAATGAGCAGTTCTTC. Protein sequence: CSVGWNEQFF.

This chain links TRBV27 with TRBJ2-7, with a tentative D call TRBD2 (7 bases). This CDR3 comprises 14 residues. The germline V and J ends were trimmed by 3 bases and 2 bases, with 11 bases remaining between them. CDR1 is MNHEY and CDR2 is SMNVEV in the germline V gene (reference sequence). CDR3 residues: CASSLGGDTYEQYF. DNA for the CDR3: TGTGCCAGCAGTTTGGGAGGGGACACCTACGAGCAGTACTTC.

The V and J genes are TRBV7-8 and TRBJ1-4; D is unresolved. Trimming pared 5 bases from V and 6 bases from J, leaving 19 bases between. This CDR3 spans 16 amino acids. Germline-derived CDR1 and CDR2 are SGHVS and FQNEAQ. The CDR3 DNA reads TGTGCCAGCAGCCCCACCCCTGGGGAAAGTTATGAAAAACTGTTTTTT. Protein sequence: CASSPTPGESYEKLFF.